This is a list of T cell receptor beta chains from one sample in a study of blood T cell repertoires in COVID-19. Method: immunoSEQ multiplex PCR; TCRdb's copy keeps in-frame clones and lacks some. The sample contains approximately 22,000 clones, about 73% of which appear only once. Sample: peripheral blood. The receptors were sampled from a human donor in a cohort sampled during active or convalescent COVID-19. Each CDR3 is given without its conserved first and last residue. Each record gives: J gene, CDR3 length, V gene, CDR3 protein.

TRBJ2-5 13 TRBV30 AWSVPLGSSETQY
TRBJ2-1 13 TRBV5-1 ASSLMDRDYNEQF
TRBJ1-2 11 TRBV5-6 ASSLGTGIVYT
TRBJ1-5 16 TRBV11-2 ASSLDQSGGPSNQPQH
TRBJ1-5 13 TRBV27 ASSSLTRPLRPQH
TRBJ2-7 13 TRBV7-8 ASSLSLAGTYEQY
TRBJ1-2 12 TRBV30 AWSRGQGNYGYT
TRBJ2-4 16 TRBV29-1 SVEEWGGGGTAKNIQY
TRBJ1-3 10 TRBV29-1 SVTGEGNTIY
TRBJ2-5 10 TRBV13 ASTQGGETQY
TRBJ1-2 12 TRBV7-9 ASSFFRENYGYT
TRBJ1-2 13 TRBV9 ASSVARVEEDGYT
TRBJ2-3 10 TRBV12-1 ASCAQGDTQY
TRBJ2-3 16 TRBV10-2 ASTPGSGRGGGTDTQY
TRBJ1-2 11 TRBV7-9 ASSSPRQSGYT
TRBJ1-1 13 TRBV5-1 ASSLYGQLTTEAF
TRBJ2-7 13 TRBV28 ASSPMDRGSYEQY
TRBJ2-7 11 TRBV5-1 ASSFLADYEQY
TRBJ1-2 10 TRBV5-1 ASSSGRGGYT
TRBJ1-1 10 TRBV10-2 ASRGALAEAF
TRBJ2-1 14 TRBV9 ASSLLAGGSYNEQF
TRBJ2-1 15 TRBV14 ASSPNPGRRGFNEQF
TRBJ2-1 14 TRBV9 ASSSVDGRVYNEQF
TRBJ1-2 11 TRBV19 ASSRQVRYGYT
TRBJ2-5 12 TRBV5-1 ASSLGGSRETQY
TRBJ1-2 15 TRBV6-2/TRBV6-3 ASSYPTGGATNYGYT
TRBJ2-1 14 TRBV19 ASSIKETAPYNEQF
TRBJ2-2 13 TRBV5-1 ASSLQRGDTGELF
TRBJ2-7 13 TRBV6-6 ASSFEREGPYEQY
TRBJ1-6 15 TRBV7-2 ASSSRVQGTYNSPLH
TRBJ2-3 13 TRBV7-9 ASSPTGGRPDTQY
TRBJ2-7 13 TRBV2 ASRDPGQGAYEQY
TRBJ1-1 11 TRBV12-3/TRBV12-4 ASSPHRGGLAF
TRBJ2-7 12 TRBV6-6 ASSYSFSEYEQY
TRBJ1-3 14 TRBV7-2 ASSLPRGFSGNTIY
TRBJ1-6 11 TRBV6-5 ASRGGGGSPLH
TRBJ2-7 12 TRBV6-5 ASSAASRAYEQY
TRBJ1-4 12 TRBV6-2/TRBV6-3 ASSYPGGREKLF
TRBJ1-4 11 TRBV7-9 ASSAGIKEKLF
TRBJ1-3 14 TRBV6-6 ASSFLTGLSGNTIY
TRBJ2-5 11 TRBV29-1 SVSSRVRETQY